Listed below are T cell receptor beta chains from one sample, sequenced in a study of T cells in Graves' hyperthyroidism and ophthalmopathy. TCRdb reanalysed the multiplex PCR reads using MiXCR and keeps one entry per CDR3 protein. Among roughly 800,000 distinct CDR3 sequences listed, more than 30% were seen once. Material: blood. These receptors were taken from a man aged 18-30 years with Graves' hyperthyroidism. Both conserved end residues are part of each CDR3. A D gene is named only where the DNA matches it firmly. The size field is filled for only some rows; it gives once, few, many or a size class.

CASSLVRGAREQYF	TGTGCCAGCAGCTTAGTTCGGGGGGCGCGTGAGCAGTACTTC	NA	TRBV7-9	NA	TRBJ2-7
CASSSDWEETQYF	TGTGCCAGCAGCTCCGACTGGGAAGAGACCCAGTACTTC	NA	TRBV7-9	few	TRBJ2-5
CATTGGGEKLFF	TGTGCCACCACAGGGGGAGGAGAAAAACTGTTTTTT	TRBD1	TRBV12-3/TRBV12-4	few	TRBJ1-4
CATSDGRSYGYTF	TGTGCCACCAGTGACGGACGGTCCTATGGCTACACCTTC	NA	TRBV24-1	NA	TRBJ1-2
CASSYGQGTEGSPLHF	TGTGCCAGCAGTTACGGCCAGGGGACAGAGGGTTCACCCCTCCACTTT	TRBD1	TRBV10-3	NA	TRBJ1-6
CASSSSAGQRGSYEQYF	TGTGCCAGCAGCTCCTCGGCGGGACAACGGGGCTCCTACGAGCAGTACTTC	NA	TRBV7-9	few	TRBJ2-7
CASSRGQGFPYGYTF	TGTGCCAGCAGCAGGGGACAGGGGTTTCCCTATGGCTACACCTTC	TRBD1	TRBV5-6	NA	TRBJ1-2
CASTKGTEAFF	TGTGCCAGCACAAAAGGAACTGAAGCTTTCTTT	NA	TRBV6-5	NA	TRBJ1-1
CASSLERADEKLFF	TGCGCCAGCAGCTTGGAGAGGGCGGATGAAAAACTGTTTTTT	NA	TRBV5-1	NA	TRBJ1-4
CATSDSWGPYEQYF	TGTGCCACCAGTGATTCCTGGGGCCCCTACGAGCAGTACTTC	NA	TRBV24-1	NA	TRBJ2-7
CASGANGGYTF	TGCGCCAGTGGGGCGAATGGAGGCTACACCTTC	NA	TRBV5-1	few	TRBJ1-2
CSVIRGLENTEAFF	TGCAGCGTGATCAGGGGGCTAGAGAACACTGAAGCTTTCTTT	TRBD1	TRBV29-1	many	TRBJ1-1
CAISVAGSQETQYF	TGTGCCATCAGTGTAGCGGGGTCGCAAGAGACCCAGTACTTC	TRBD2	TRBV10-3	NA	TRBJ2-5
CASSIDGTGGYTF	TGCGCCAGCAGCATCGACGGCACTGGGGGCTACACCTTC	NA	TRBV5-1	NA	TRBJ1-2
CAISYFSGTVADTQYF	TGTGCCATCAGTTACTTCTCCGGGACCGTGGCAGATACGCAGTATTTT	NA	TRBV6-2/TRBV6-3	NA	TRBJ2-3
CASSIGRGPYEQYF	TGTGCCAGTAGTATCGGGCGGGGGCCGTACGAGCAGTACTTC	NA	TRBV19	NA	TRBJ2-7
CASPYEGNQPQHF	TGTGCCAGCCCCTACGAGGGGAATCAGCCCCAGCATTTT	NA	TRBV2	NA	TRBJ1-5
CASSTRTAGVAYEQYF	TGTGCCAGCAGCACACGAACTGCGGGAGTAGCATACGAGCAGTACTTC	TRBD2	TRBV7-6	many	TRBJ2-7
CASSVVTGGEDEQFF	TGTGCCAGCAGCGTAGTAACGGGGGGGGAAGATGAGCAGTTCTTC	TRBD2	TRBV9	NA	TRBJ2-1
CASSLPGTGDSEAFF	TGTGCCAGCAGCTTGCCCGGGACAGGGGACTCTGAAGCTTTCTTT	TRBD1	TRBV7-8	NA	TRBJ1-1
CASSFKEQETQYF	TGTGCCAGCAGTTTTAAGGAGCAAGAGACCCAGTACTTC	NA	TRBV7-9	many	TRBJ2-5
CASSQDSEGGLAYEQYF	TGCGCCAGCAGCCAAGACTCTGAGGGGGGTTTGGCCTACGAGCAGTACTTC	NA	TRBV7-9	NA	TRBJ2-7
CAISEEVSGRRETQYF	TGTGCCATCAGTGAGGAGGTTAGCGGGAGAAGAGAGACCCAGTACTTC	TRBD2	TRBV10-3	many	TRBJ2-5
CASTQAGGGGELFF	TGTGCCAGCACCCAAGCGGGGGGGGGCGGAGAGCTGTTTTTT	TRBD2	TRBV7-6	many	TRBJ2-2
CASATGTYEQYF	TGTGCCTCCGCGACGGGAACCTACGAGCAGTACTTC	NA	TRBV7-2	many	TRBJ2-7
CATQSITGGADTF	TGTGCCACCCAGAGTATTACAGGGGGCGCGGACACCTTC	TRBD1	TRBV19	NA	TRBJ1-2
CAISDAWWYEQYF	TGTGCCATCAGTGACGCCTGGTGGTACGAGCAGTACTTC	NA	TRBV10-3	NA	TRBJ2-7
CASSLTGSEVRTEAFF	TGCGCCAGCAGCTTGACAGGGAGTGAGGTGAGGACTGAAGCTTTCTTT	NA	TRBV5-1	many	TRBJ1-1
CASSTDRVYGYTF	TGTGCCAGCAGCACGGACAGGGTATATGGCTACACCTTC	TRBD1	TRBV25-1	NA	TRBJ1-2
CASSTSGGSYNEQYF	TGTGCCAGCAGCACCTCGGGGGGCTCCTACAATGAGCAGTACTTC	NA	TRBV7-3	NA	TRBJ2-7
CASSLSPQRVNTEAFF	TGTGCCAGTAGTCTAAGTCCACAGCGGGTGAACACTGAAGCTTTCTTT	NA	TRBV19	NA	TRBJ1-1
CASSPLTGMDF	TGTGCCAGCAGCCCGCTGACAGGGATGGACTTC	TRBD1	TRBV11-2	NA	TRBJ2-7
CASSSAGSGELFF	TGCGCCAGCAGCTCCGCAGGTTCCGGGGAGCTGTTTTTT	NA	TRBV5-1	NA	TRBJ2-2
CASSPDRHEQYF	TGTGCCAGCAGCCCGGACAGGCACGAGCAGTACTTC	TRBD1	TRBV7-9	many	TRBJ2-7
CASSWASSYGQYF	TGTGCCAGCAGTTGGGCTAGCTCCTACGGGCAGTACTTC	NA	TRBV25-1	NA	TRBJ2-7
CASSPRGLGEGTQYF	TGTGCCAGCAGCCCACGGGGTTTGGGTGAGGGGACCCAGTACTTC	NA	TRBV9	NA	TRBJ2-5
CASLARGGEQYF	TGTGCCAGCCTCGCACGTGGCGGGGAGCAGTACTTC	NA	TRBV3-1	few	TRBJ2-7
CASSYTDGSNQPQHF	TGTGCCAGCAGTTACACTGACGGAAGCAATCAGCCCCAGCATTTT	NA	TRBV6-6	few	TRBJ1-5
CSSRDRGRFGNTIYF	TGCAGCAGTCGAGACAGGGGGCGGTTCGGAAACACCATATATTTT	TRBD1	TRBV29-1	NA	TRBJ1-3
CASSRVGYTCYEQYF	TGTGCCAGCAGCCGGGTAGGGTACACCTGCTACGAGCAGTACTTC	NA	TRBV11-2	NA	TRBJ2-7
CASRTFTQTVTEAFF	TGTGCCAGCAGAACCTTCACCCAGACAGTCACTGAAGCTTTCTTT	NA	TRBV25-1	few	TRBJ1-1
CASSSRRAYEQYF	TGTGCCAGCAGTTCCCGAAGGGCCTACGAGCAGTACTTC	NA	TRBV7-9	few	TRBJ2-7
CASSPPRINYGYTF	TGTGCCAGCAGCCCTCCCAGGATTAACTATGGCTACACCTTC	NA	TRBV9	many	TRBJ1-2
CASSPRGQGAHEQYF	TGTGCCAGCAGCCCGAGGGGACAGGGGGCCCACGAGCAGTACTTC	TRBD1	TRBV9	few	TRBJ2-7
CASSVDGGNQPQHF	TGTGCCAGCAGCGTAGATGGGGGCAATCAGCCCCAGCATTTT	NA	TRBV9	many	TRBJ1-5
CASSRTLGDTEAFF	TGTGCCAGCAGCCGAACCCTGGGGGACACTGAAGCTTTCTTT	NA	TRBV7-9	NA	TRBJ1-1
CASSSHRGDTEAFF	TGTGCCAGCAGCTCCCACAGGGGAGACACTGAAGCTTTCTTT	TRBD1	TRBV7-8	NA	TRBJ1-1
CASSLRTDPNYGYTF	TGCGCCAGCAGCTTGCGGACAGATCCAAACTATGGCTACACCTTC	NA	TRBV5-1	many	TRBJ1-2
CASSKNRDSVDSPLHF	TGCGCCAGCAGCAAGAACCGGGACAGTGTGGATTCACCCCTCCACTTT	TRBD1	TRBV5-1	NA	TRBJ1-6
CASSLGRKLFF	TGTGCCAGCAGTTTAGGACGTAAACTGTTTTTT	NA	TRBV12-3/TRBV12-4	many	TRBJ1-4
CAGSYWEDGYTF	TGTGCCGGCAGTTACTGGGAGGATGGCTACACCTTC	NA	TRBV10-3	NA	TRBJ1-2
CATSREGNLNTEAFF	TGTGCCACCAGCAGAGAAGGGAATTTGAACACTGAAGCTTTCTTT	NA	TRBV15	many	TRBJ1-1
CSVGGRGETQYF	TGCAGCGTTGGCGGCAGGGGGGAGACCCAGTACTTC	TRBD1	TRBV29-1	few	TRBJ2-5
CASSPTGGSNYGYTF	TGTGCCAGCAGTCCGACAGGGGGCAGTAACTATGGCTACACCTTC	TRBD1	TRBV12-3/TRBV12-4	many	TRBJ1-2
CASSLGDGEIQYF	TGTGCCAGCAGCTTAGGGGACGGAGAGATCCAGTACTTC	NA	TRBV7-9	NA	TRBJ2-5